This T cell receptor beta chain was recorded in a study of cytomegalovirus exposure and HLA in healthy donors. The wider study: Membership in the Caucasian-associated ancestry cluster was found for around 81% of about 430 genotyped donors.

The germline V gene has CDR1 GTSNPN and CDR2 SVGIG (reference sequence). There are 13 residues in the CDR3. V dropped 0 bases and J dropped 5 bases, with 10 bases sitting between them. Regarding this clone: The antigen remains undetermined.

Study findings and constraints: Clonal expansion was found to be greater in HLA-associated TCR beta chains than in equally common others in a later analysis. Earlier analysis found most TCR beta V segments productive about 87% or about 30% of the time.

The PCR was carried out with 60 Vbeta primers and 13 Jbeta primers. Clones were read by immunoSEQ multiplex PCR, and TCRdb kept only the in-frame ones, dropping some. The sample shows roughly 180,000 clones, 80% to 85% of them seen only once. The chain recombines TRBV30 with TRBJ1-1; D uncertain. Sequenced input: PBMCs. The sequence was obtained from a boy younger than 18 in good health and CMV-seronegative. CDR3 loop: CAWSVSPSTEAFF. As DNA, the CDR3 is TGTGCCTGGAGTGTGTCCCCGAGTACTGAAGCTTTCTTT.